The rows below give T cell receptor beta chains drawn from one sample of a study of shared clonotypes between healthy human individuals. The table came from immunoSEQ multiplex PCR; TCRdb's copy has only in-frame clones and leaves some out. Among about 490,000 clones listed, around 78% were seen once. The sample consisted of PBMCs. These receptor sequences come from a woman between 40 and 50 years old in good health. Some clones in this sample may be carry-over from other donors' samples. Both conserved end residues are part of each CDR3. Fields, in order: V gene, J gene, clone size, D gene, CDR3 length, CDR3 protein, CDR3 DNA. A D gene is named only where the DNA matches it firmly. Clone size is stated in some rows and not others, as once, few, many or a class when expanded.

V: TRBV28; J: TRBJ2-1; size: NA; D: NA; length: 15; CDR3: CASSLIAPFSNEQFF; DNA: TGTGCCAGCAGCCTCATCGCGCCATTTTCCAATGAGCAGTTCTTC
V: TRBV19; J: TRBJ1-3; size: NA; D: NA; length: 15; CDR3: CASSIDSSSGNTIYF; DNA: TGTGCCAGTAGTATAGACTCCTCCTCTGGAAACACCATATATTTT
V: TRBV7-2; J: TRBJ2-5; size: few; D: NA; length: 13; CDR3: CASSLILQETQYF; DNA: TGTGCCAGCAGCTTGATACTACAAGAGACCCAGTACTTC
V: TRBV29-1; J: TRBJ2-7; size: NA; D: TRBD1; length: 13; CDR3: CSAAGTGSYEQYF; DNA: TGCAGCGCCGCGGGGACAGGGTCCTACGAGCAGTACTTC
V: TRBV5-6; J: TRBJ2-7; size: few; D: TRBD1; length: 15; CDR3: CASSFRQGASIEQYF; DNA: TGTGCCAGCAGCTTCCGACAGGGGGCCTCTATCGAGCAGTACTTC
V: TRBV27; J: TRBJ2-7; size: once; D: TRBD2; length: 15; CDR3: CASSLGTSGSYEQYF; DNA: TGTGCCAGCAGTTTAGGGACTAGCGGCTCCTACGAGCAGTACTTC
V: TRBV28; J: TRBJ2-3; size: few; D: TRBD1; length: 17; CDR3: CASSFGGATGGSNTQYF; DNA: TGTGCCAGCAGTTTTGGGGGGGCGACAGGGGGCTCAAATACGCAGTATTTT
V: TRBV19; J: TRBJ1-5; size: NA; D: TRBD1; length: 15; CDR3: CASRRDRGYNQPQHF; DNA: TGTGCCAGTAGAAGGGACAGGGGATACAATCAGCCCCAGCATTTT
V: TRBV7-7; J: TRBJ2-5; size: once; D: TRBD2; length: 13; CDR3: CASRLADQETQYF; DNA: TGTGCTAGCAGACTAGCGGACCAAGAGACCCAGTACTTC
V: TRBV7-9; J: TRBJ2-5; size: few; D: TRBD1; length: 14; CDR3: CASSLGTGRETQYF; DNA: TGTGCCAGCAGCTTAGGGACAGGGAGAGAGACCCAGTACTTC
V: TRBV5-5; J: TRBJ2-1; size: NA; D: NA; length: 16; CDR3: CASSFGLSSSYNEQFF; DNA: TGTGCCAGCAGCTTCGGACTATCGAGCTCCTACAATGAGCAGTTCTTC
V: TRBV6-1; J: TRBJ1-5; size: NA; D: TRBD1; length: 14; CDR3: CASRAGQVNQPRHF; DNA: TGTGCCAGCAGAGCGGGACAGGTGAATCAGCCCCGGCATTTT
V: TRBV7-3; J: TRBJ2-2; size: NA; D: TRBD2; length: 16; CDR3: CASSLTGLASTGELFF; DNA: TGTGCCAGCAGCTTAACGGGACTAGCGTCCACCGGGGAGCTGTTTTTT
V: TRBV25-1; J: TRBJ2-3; size: NA; D: TRBD2; length: 16; CDR3: CASRPGGRSIADTQYF; DNA: TGTGCCAGCCGTCCGGGGGGGCGGTCAATCGCAGATACGCAGTATTTT
V: TRBV18; J: TRBJ1-1; size: once; D: TRBD1; length: 16; CDR3: CASSPGQGYMNTEAFF; DNA: TGTGCCAGCTCACCGGGACAGGGTTACATGAACACTGAAGCTTTCTTT
V: TRBV7-9; J: TRBJ2-7; size: NA; D: TRBD2; length: 14; CDR3: CASSLASGRGEQYF; DNA: TGTGCCAGCAGCTTAGCTAGCGGGAGAGGTGAGCAGTACTTC
V: TRBV7-6; J: TRBJ2-7; size: NA; D: TRBD2; length: 15; CDR3: CASSSGTSGSDEQYF; DNA: TGTGCCAGCAGCTCCGGGACTAGCGGGAGCGACGAGCAGTACTTC
V: TRBV11-1; J: TRBJ2-2; size: NA; D: TRBD1; length: 18; CDR3: CASSHPGQGAIRTGELFF; DNA: TGTGCCAGCAGCCATCCGGGACAGGGAGCGATAAGGACCGGGGAGCTGTTTTTT
V: TRBV7-2; J: TRBJ2-7; size: NA; D: TRBD2; length: 15; CDR3: CASSLDRGRGYEQYF; DNA: TGTGCCAGCAGCTTAGATCGCGGGAGAGGTTACGAGCAGTACTTC
V: TRBV18; J: TRBJ2-7; size: NA; D: NA; length: 14; CDR3: CASSPAGHSYEQYF; DNA: TGTGCCAGCTCCCCCGCGGGCCACTCCTACGAGCAGTACTTC
V: TRBV6-5; J: TRBJ2-3; size: NA; D: NA; length: 13; CDR3: CASSPHGEDTQYF; DNA: TGTGCCAGCAGCCCCCACGGGGAGGATACGCAGTATTTT
V: TRBV5-1; J: TRBJ2-6; size: NA; D: TRBD1; length: 17; CDR3: CASSADRGSSGANVLTF; DNA: TGCGCCAGCAGCGCTGACAGGGGGAGCTCTGGGGCCAACGTCCTGACTTTC
V: TRBV10-1; J: TRBJ2-3; size: many; D: TRBD2; length: 16; CDR3: CASSPWTSATADTQYF; DNA: TGCGCCAGCAGTCCCTGGACTAGCGCCACTGCAGATACGCAGTATTTT
V: TRBV2; J: TRBJ1-5; size: NA; D: TRBD1; length: 15; CDR3: CASRTGTDSNQPQHF; DNA: TGTGCCAGCAGAACCGGGACAGATAGCAATCAGCCCCAGCATTTT
V: TRBV2; J: TRBJ2-7; size: NA; D: TRBD2; length: 16; CDR3: CASSEAGATSGYEQYF; DNA: TGTGCCAGCAGTGAAGCCGGCGCGACTAGCGGCTACGAGCAGTACTTC
V: TRBV7-9; J: TRBJ2-2; size: NA; D: TRBD1; length: 17; CDR3: CASSLVDGQGGTGELFF; DNA: TGTGCCAGCAGCTTAGTAGATGGACAGGGAGGAACCGGGGAGCTGTTTTTT
V: TRBV28; J: TRBJ1-2; size: NA; D: NA; length: 17; CDR3: CASSALGQIRANYGYTF; DNA: TGTGCCAGCAGTGCGTTAGGCCAGATTAGAGCTAACTATGGCTACACCTTC
V: TRBV29-1; J: TRBJ1-1; size: NA; D: NA; length: 15; CDR3: CSVAGGWAMNTEAFF; DNA: TGCAGCGTCGCGGGGGGGTGGGCAATGAACACTGAAGCTTTCTTT
V: TRBV5-8; J: TRBJ2-5; size: NA; D: NA; length: 14; CDR3: CASSPNPPRETQYF; DNA: TGTGCCAGCAGCCCGAATCCCCCCCGGGAGACCCAGTACTTC
V: TRBV28; J: TRBJ1-2; size: once; D: NA; length: 12; CDR3: CASLLGNYGYTF; DNA: TGTGCCAGCTTACTCGGGAACTATGGCTACACCTTC
V: TRBV27; J: TRBJ2-1; size: NA; D: NA; length: 15; CDR3: CASTWDNRGYNEQFF; DNA: TGTGCCAGTACCTGGGACAACCGAGGATACAATGAGCAGTTCTTC
V: TRBV6-1; J: TRBJ2-7; size: NA; D: NA; length: 14; CDR3: CASSGVLDGLEQYF; DNA: TGTGCCAGCAGTGGCGTCCTGGACGGTTTGGAGCAGTACTTC
V: TRBV11-2; J: TRBJ2-6; size: NA; D: TRBD2; length: 19; CDR3: CASSLEVAGARSGANVLTF; DNA: TGTGCCAGCAGCTTAGAGGTAGCGGGAGCTCGATCTGGGGCCAACGTCCTGACTTTC
V: TRBV11-3; J: TRBJ2-2; size: NA; D: TRBD2; length: 16; CDR3: CASSLLTGGSAGELFF; DNA: TGTGCCAGCAGCTTATTGACGGGAGGGTCCGCCGGGGAGCTGTTTTTT